The 20 T cell receptor beta chains in this list originate from one sample, sequenced in a study of cytomegalovirus exposure and HLA in healthy donors. 13 Jbeta primers and 60 Vbeta primers were used for the PCR. TCRdb's table, derived via immunoSEQ multiplex PCR, lists solely in-frame clones and lacks some. This sample has over 85,000 clones; nearly 80% occur once, and the top ten carry roughly 1.2%. Sample: PBMCs. The receptors originated from a woman in her 30s in good health and CMV-seronegative.

This chain links TRBV6-6 with TRBJ2-2; D perhaps matches TRBD1 (5 bases). CDR1 MNHNY and CDR2 SVGAGI come from the germline V gene (reference sequence). V lost 2 bases, J lost 6 bases, and 10 bases lay in between. This CDR3 spans 14 amino acids. CDR3 in DNA: TGTGCCAGCAGTTACAGACCAGGGCCCGGGGAGCTGTTTTTT. This sequence encodes CASSYRPGPGELFF.

This clone was counted a few times. The J gene is TRBJ1-1, the V gene TRBV10-3, with D perhaps matching TRBD1 (5 bases). CDR1 is ENHRY and CDR2 is SYGVKD in the germline V gene. This CDR3 is 18 amino acids long. V was pared by 0 bases and J by 4 bases, with 21 bases between. The CDR3 region is CAISESKDTGLQGTEAFF. DNA for the CDR3: TGTGCCATCAGTGAGTCGAAGGACACCGGGCTTCAGGGCACTGAAGCTTTCTTT.

This clone was recorded only once. The chain recombines TRBV14 with TRBJ2-1, with no clear D. The CDR3 extends over 13 amino acids. The V end lost 4 bases, the J end lost 7 bases, and 11 bases lay between the germline ends. Germline V CDR1 and CDR2: SGHDN, FVKESK. CDR3 sequence reads: CASSRPHRNEQFF. CDR3 nucleotide sequence: TGTGCCAGCAGCCGTCCCCACCGGAATGAGCAGTTCTTC.

The chain combines TRBV2 with TRBJ2-1; D unresolved. Germline V gives CDR1 SNHLY, CDR2 FYNNEI. V shed 0 bases and J shed 3 bases, with 6 bases lying between them. This CDR3 has 14 residues. CDR3 coding DNA: TGTGCCAGCAGTGAAGCGTCACTCTACAATGAGCAGTTCTTC. Its translation: CASSEASLYNEQFF.

The chain has TRBV5-1 and TRBJ2-3; a possible D gene is TRBD2 (6 bases). Germline CDR1 reads SGHRS; CDR2 reads YFSETQ. Trimming took 4 bases from V and 2 from J, leaving 23 bases between them. The CDR3 extends over 18 amino acids. CDR3 sequence reads: CASSPRRDRARHTDTQYF. The CDR3 DNA follows: TGCGCCAGCAGCCCCCGGAGGGACCGGGCCCGGCACACAGATACGCAGTATTTT.

V is TRBV7-2 and J is TRBJ2-7, with a weak D call TRBD2 (6 bases). From germline, CDR1 is SGHTA and CDR2 FQGNSA. The CDR3 consists of 15 residues. Trimming shortened V by 2 bases and J by 8 bases, and 19 bases separated the two germline ends. CDR3 DNA sequence: TGTGCCAGCAGCTTAAATCCGGGACTTGCAGTGCAGCAGTACTTC. Residues: CASSLNPGLAVQQYF.

The chain has TRBV6-4 and TRBJ1-1; perhaps TRBD1 as D (5 bases). V was trimmed by 5 bases and J by 4 bases, leaving 11 bases between them. This CDR3 has 13 amino acids. Germline V gives CDR1 MRHNA, CDR2 SNTAGT. This CDR3 reads CASSRQLGTEAFF. In DNA form, the CDR3 reads TGTGCCAGCAGTAGACAGTTAGGCACTGAAGCTTTCTTT.

V and J are TRBV29-1 and TRBJ2-1; TRBD2 might be the D (6 bases). The V and J ends lost 3 bases and 6 bases respectively, with 12 bases between them. The CDR3 sequence is 13 residues long. The germline CDR1 and CDR2 sequences are SQVTM and ANQGSEA. CDR3 nucleotide sequence: TGCAGCGTTGATGCGGGGTGGGCCAATGAGCAGTTCTTC. This codes for CSVDAGWANEQFF.

The chain uses TRBV4-3 and TRBJ2-6; 8 bases match TRBD1. Trimming removed 0 bases from V and 6 bases from J; junction bases left unmatched: 4. CDR1 and CDR2 from the germline V gene are LGHNA and YSLEER. The CDR3 is 16 amino acids. This chain's CDR3 is CASSQEQGEMANVLTF. The DNA of the CDR3 is TGCGCCAGCAGCCAAGAACAGGGGGAAATGGCCAACGTCCTGACTTTC.

V and J are TRBV5-8 and TRBJ2-7; 10 bases line up with TRBD1. The ends lost 4 bases at V and 2 bases at J; junction bases unmatched: 9. The CDR3 has 16 amino acids. Germline values: CDR1 SGHTS, CDR2 YDEGEE. The chain's CDR3 is CASSQPGTGETYEQYF. For the CDR3, the DNA is TGTGCCAGCAGCCAGCCAGGGACAGGGGAAACCTACGAGCAGTACTTC.

This clone was counted between two and nine times. This sequence joins TRBV4-3 and TRBJ2-7; 7 nucleotides align to TRBD2. Trimming cost V 1 base and J 6 bases; bases outside gene matches: 3. This CDR3 has 13 amino acids. Per the germline V gene, CDR1 is LGHNA and CDR2 is YSLEER. The CDR3 protein is CASSQGLAGEQYF. CDR3 in DNA: TGCGCCAGCAGCCAAGGACTAGCTGGCGAGCAGTACTTC.

The V call is TRBV27, the J call TRBJ2-3; TRBD1 is a possible D gene (5 bases). V dropped 3 bases and J dropped 3 bases, with 7 bases sitting between them. CDR1 and CDR2 (germline): MNHEY, SMNVEV (reference sequence). CDR3 length: 13 amino acids. The CDR3 DNA sequence: TGTGCCAGCAGTTTTAGACAGACAGATACGCAGTATTTT. This gives the protein CASSFRQTDTQYF.

The genes are TRBV1 and TRBJ2-1; TRBD2 is the table's D call, not checked against the DNA. TRBV1 is noted as a pseudogene. The CDR3 is 14 amino acids. The CDR3 region is CTRLGSGGNNEQFF. The CDR3 DNA reads as TGCACCAGGCTAGGGAGCGGGGGGAACAATGAGCAGTTCTTC.

The chain uses TRBV6-4 and TRBJ2-1; perhaps TRBD1 as D (6 bases). The CDR3 runs 13 residues. The V gene's germline CDR1 is MRHNA and CDR2 SNTAGT. V was clipped by 4 bases and J by 7 bases, with 11 bases between them. The CDR3 sequence is CASSGIRGNEQFF. The CDR3 coding sequence is TGTGCCAGCAGTGGAATCAGGGGAAATGAGCAGTTCTTC.

The rearrangement links TRBV27 to TRBJ1-2, with a possible D match to TRBD1 (5 bases). Trimming stripped 7 bases from V and 1 base from J, with 10 bases between. Per germline, CDR1 MNHEY and CDR2 SMNVEV (reference sequence). The CDR3 runs to 13 residues. The CDR3 DNA reads TGTGCCAGCACCTCCGACAGTAACTATGGCTACACCTTC. Translating it yields CASTSDSNYGYTF.

CDR3 nucleotide sequence: TGTGCCATCCTACGGGACAGTGACAATGAGCAGTTCTTC. Translating it yields CAILRDSDNEQFF. The chain uses TRBV10-3 and TRBJ2-1; 7 nucleotides agree with TRBD1. The CDR3 consists of 13 residues. Trimming removed 8 bases from V and 5 bases from J; junction bases left unmatched: 6. Germline assignment: CDR1 ENHRY and CDR2 SYGVKD.

The rearrangement joins TRBV7-8 to TRBJ2-3, with D possibly TRBD1 on 6 matching bases. Germline loops: CDR1 SGHVS, CDR2 FQNEAQ. V was pared by 6 bases and J by 5 bases, with 18 bases between. CDR3 size: 15 residues. DNA for the CDR3: TGTGCCAGCAGTTCCGACAGGCCCTGGGGAGATACGCAGTATTTT. This translates into CASSSDRPWGDTQYF. Full variable domain (rest looked up from reference TRBV7-8 and TRBJ2-3): GAGVSQSPRYKVAKRGQDVALRCDPISGHVSLFWYQQALGQGPEFLTYFQNEAQLDKSGLPSDRFFAERPEGSVSTLKIQRTQQEDSAVYLCASSSDRPWGDTQYFGPGTRLTVL.

The chain links TRBV5-6 to TRBJ2-7; 7 positions agree with TRBD1. The germline CDR1 and CDR2 sequences are SGHDT and YYEEEE. The junction had 6 bases not matched to a gene; V was cut back by 1 base and J by 5 bases. The CDR3 totals 14 residues. The CDR3 region has the DNA TGTGCCAGCAGCTTGTCGACAGGGATCCACGAGCAGTACTTC. Translating it yields CASSLSTGIHEQYF.

This clone has just one count. The CDR3 sequence is CASRFGLAGPTYEQYF. CDR3 DNA sequence: TGTGCCAGCAGATTTGGACTAGCGGGACCAACCTACGAGCAGTACTTC. The rearrangement uses TRBV28 and TRBJ2-7; 12 bases align to TRBD2. From germline, CDR1 is MDHEN and CDR2 SYDVKM. The CDR3 has 16 amino acids. V was pared by 6 bases and J by 2 bases, with 8 bases of the junction left unmatched.

The rearrangement uses TRBV19 and TRBJ2-7; 9 bases match TRBD1. The CDR3 totals 15 residues. Germline V lookup: CDR1 LNHDA, CDR2 SQIVND (reference sequence). V trimming: 5 bases; J trimming: 5 bases; junction bases outside the gene matches: 10. The CDR3 protein is CASSGYGQGFHEQYF. DNA for the CDR3: TGTGCCAGTAGTGGATATGGACAGGGGTTCCACGAGCAGTACTTC.